This TCR beta chain is from a study of cytomegalovirus exposure and HLA in healthy donors. Overall study: Of all 400 or so donors who were genotyped, about 80% belonged to the Caucasian-associated ancestry cluster. Broader study findings: Sequencing had likely introduced a cluster of highly shared sequence variants as an artifact.

The CDR3 length is 14 residues. The junction had 5 bases not matched to a gene; V was cut back by 6 bases and J by 2 bases. CDR1 and CDR2 (germline): ENHRY, SYGVKD. This clone occurred a few times. Antigen unknown. The PCR used 60 Vbeta and 13 Jbeta primers. Profiling relied on immunoSEQ multiplex PCR, and the TCRdb table lists in-frame clones only, not all of them. The data contain approximately 110,000 clones, 15% of them singletons. The V and J genes are TRBV10-3 and TRBJ2-7, with 9 nucleotides matching TRBD1. This receptor was identified in a young woman in good health and CMV-seronegative. Sequenced: PBMCs. The CDR3: CAIRDGDRAYEQYF. The CDR3 DNA sequence: TGTGCCATCAGAGACGGGGACAGGGCCTACGAGCAGTACTTC.